The clone carrying this T cell receptor (beta chain) appeared a few times. In the original analysis: Cell counts per sample came from amplifying reference gene primers. The protocol was immunoSEQ multiplex PCR, while the TCRdb copy is restricted to in-frame clones and leaves out a portion. V, J and clone size derive from that table, while D and trimming were established from the DNA sequence. Of under 350,000 clones listed, 70% to 90% are singletons. This sample stems from a study of blood T cell repertoires in COVID-19. Study-level background: Some COVID-19 samples were acute and others convalescent; all came from the United States, Italy and Spain. From T cells, B-cell-depleted T cells, or PBMCs came the material, which was cDNA or gDNA.

V dropped 3 bases and J dropped 6 bases, with 17 bases sitting between them. Germline CDR1 and CDR2: MGHRA and YSYEKL. CDR3 length: 16 residues. The sequence derives from a man in his sixties who had recovered from COVID-19. Sequencing used peripheral blood. The rearrangement joins TRBV4-1 to TRBJ2-2; D might be TRBD1 (6 bases). The CDR3 DNA follows: TGCGCCAGCAGCCATTTTCCAGGGACATCGTCCGGGGAGCTGTTTTTT. Residues: CASSHFPGTSSGELFF.